The sequence of this T cell receptor beta chain was determined in a study of blood T cell repertoires in COVID-19 (dated by TCRdb to the early 2020s). Notes on the research overall: Samples from collaborators originated in the United States, Italy and Spain and spanned both the acute and convalescent phases of COVID-19. The repertoires were released in a freely available public database meant as a resource for research on the immune response to SARS-CoV-2. HLA class I and class II types, where available, came from metadata supplied by the sample provider rather than from assay-based typing. The prospective study material was composed of cDNA or gDNA derived from T cells, B-cell-depleted T cells, or PBMCs. Deeply sampled blood TCRbeta repertoires from subjects exposed to, actively infected with, or recovered from COVID-19 were included in the dataset. The samples were drawn from the first 160 participants of the ongoing ImmuneRACE study and from more than 1,000 subjects provided by 6 global collaborators. A de-identified subject ID, COVID-19 status, age in years and sex were almost always included in the sample metadata.

The germline V gene supplies CDR1 MDHEN and CDR2 SYDVKM. The junction carries 21 bases between V and J, which are trimmed by 6 bases and 1 base respectively. The CDR3 starts with the cysteine, ends with the phenylalanine, and has 17 residues. Only the CDR3 DNA stays, 51 bases, in frame from base 1. On this clone: What antigen it recognizes has not been identified. Nothing much larger sits one base from this clone, and base qualities are not available.

The immunoSEQ Assay, a bias-controlled multiplex PCR, was used to amplify TCRbeta CDR3 regions from genomic DNA. The paper's data handling went like this. The number of nucleated cells in each sample was estimated from the amplification of reference gene primers within the assay. To quantify the absolute abundance of each unique TCRbeta CDR3 rearrangement, sequence reads were collapsed and filtered. For each sample, productive Simpson clonality was calculated by taking the square root of Simpson's diversity index across productive rearrangements. Entries here come from immuneACCESS through TCRdb and include only in-frame sequences with V and J called. Some clones fail to appear in such tables; in the studies checked, an unresolved V gene covers under half of the shortfall, and the cause of the remainder is unknown. V and J calls and clone size are copied from that table; D and trimming were computed from the DNA. The sample table contains roughly 100,000 clones; only one count was recorded for roughly 76% of them. The biggest ten clones account for around 10% of the sample.

The collaborating institutions used their own protocols to collect whole blood in K2EDTA tubes. For TCRbeta analysis, collaborators shipped samples as frozen whole blood, isolated PBMCs, or DNA extracted from either of those sample types. General study outcomes and caveats: The amount of clinical and demographic metadata varied by source and participant and was provided uncurated.

The origin of this receptor is a woman aged 65 to 85 with acute or convalescent COVID-19. Recombination joined TRBV28 with TRBJ1-1; the D gene cannot be named for sure. Sequencing was performed on peripheral blood. The nucleotides are TGTGCCAGCAGCCTCCTTGAGAGGGTGATACGGAACACTGAAGCTTTCTTT. This translates into CASSLLERVIRNTEAFF.